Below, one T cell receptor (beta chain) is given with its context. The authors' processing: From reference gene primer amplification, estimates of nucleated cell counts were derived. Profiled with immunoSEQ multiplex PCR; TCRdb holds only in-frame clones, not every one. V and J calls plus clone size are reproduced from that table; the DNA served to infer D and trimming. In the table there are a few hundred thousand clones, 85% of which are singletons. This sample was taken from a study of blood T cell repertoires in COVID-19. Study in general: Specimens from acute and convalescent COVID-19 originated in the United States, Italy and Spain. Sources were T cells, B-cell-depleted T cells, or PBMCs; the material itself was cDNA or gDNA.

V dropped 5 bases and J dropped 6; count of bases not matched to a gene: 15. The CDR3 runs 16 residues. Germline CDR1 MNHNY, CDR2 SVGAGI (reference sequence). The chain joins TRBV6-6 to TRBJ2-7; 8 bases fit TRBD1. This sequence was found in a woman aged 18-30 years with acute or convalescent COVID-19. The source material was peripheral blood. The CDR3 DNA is TGTGCCAGCAGTAACTTAGACAGGGGCGTTGCGAGCGAGCAGTACTTC. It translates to CASSNLDRGVASEQYF.